Below are 15 T cell receptor beta chains sequenced from a single sample in a study of cytomegalovirus exposure and HLA in healthy donors. 13 Jbeta primers and 60 Vbeta primers were used for the PCR. Assay: immunoSEQ multiplex PCR; the TCRdb copy retains only in-frame clones and omits some. There are roughly 180,000 clones in the sample; under 9.5% occur only once, and 1% to 1.5% lies in the top ten. The sample comprised PBMCs. These receptors all come from a woman aged 25 to 39 in good health and CMV-seropositive.

The chain recombines TRBV9 with TRBJ2-7, with D perhaps TRBD2 (5 bases). Looked up from germline, CDR1 is SGDLS and CDR2 is YYNGEE. The length of the CDR3 is 13 residues. Trimming stripped 4 bases from V and 4 bases from J, with 12 bases between. CDR3 coding DNA: TGTGCCAGCAGCCCCGGGATTTTATACGAGCAGTACTTC. Its translation: CASSPGILYEQYF.

The chain joins TRBV2 to TRBJ2-2; D not certain. The ends were cut back, 7 bases at V and 2 bases at J, with 11 bases in the middle. The CDR3 runs 14 residues. Germline V CDR1 and CDR2: SNHLY, FYNNEI. The CDR3 nucleotides are TGTGCCAGCACCGGGTCAAGAAACACCGGGGAGCTGTTTTTT. It translates to CASTGSRNTGELFF. The whole variable domain, filled in from reference TRBV2 and TRBJ2-2, reads EPEVTQTPSHQVTQMGQEVILRCVPISNHLYFYWYRQILGQKVEFLVSFYNNEISEKSEIFDDQFSVERPDGSNFTLKIRSTKLEDSAMYFCASTGSRNTGELFFGEGSRLTVL.

This rearrangement joins TRBV29-1 to TRBJ2-7; 7 bases are shared with TRBD1. Germline assignment: CDR1 SQVTM and CDR2 ANQGSEA. Germline trimming cut 2 bases from V and 6 bases from J; bases unmatched to any gene: 7. This CDR3 spans 13 amino acids. Here the CDR3 DNA reads TGCAGCGTTGAAAGGACAGGCAACGGCGAGCAGTACTTC. Translating it yields CSVERTGNGEQYF.

The chain combines TRBV30 with TRBJ2-5; D remains ambiguous. The DNA end favors TRBJ2-7, so the J call may be wrong. This CDR3 has 14 amino acids. The germline V gene encodes CDR1 GTSNPN and CDR2 SVGIG (reference sequence). Here the CDR3 DNA reads TGTGCCTGGAGTGTCCGAGGCAGCTCCTACGAGCAGTACTTC. Protein product: CAWSVRGSSYEQYF.

This clone was detected only a few times. The chain links TRBV18 to TRBJ2-7; a possible D gene is TRBD2 (5 bases). Germline loops: CDR1 KGHSH, CDR2 LQKENI. This CDR3 spans 16 amino acids. Deletions cut 2 bases from V and 4 bases from J, with 18 bases between. CDR3 region: CASSPSTTGRAYEQYF. CDR3 in DNA: TGTGCCAGCTCACCATCGACGACGGGAAGGGCGTACGAGCAGTACTTC.

This clone was counted a few times. V and J are TRBV14 and TRBJ1-5, with D unclear. The length of the CDR3 is 16 residues. Germline CDR1 is SGHDN and CDR2 is FVKESK. The ends were cut back, 0 bases at V and 5 bases at J, with 14 bases in the middle. CDR3 in amino acids: CASSQDKREPYQPQHF. CDR3 sequence (DNA): TGTGCCAGCAGCCAAGATAAACGAGAACCTTATCAGCCCCAGCATTTT.

J is TRBJ2-7 and V is TRBV4-1; 11 bases are shared with TRBD2. V dropped 2 bases and J dropped 1; count of bases not matched to a gene: 1. Germline CDR1 MGHRA, CDR2 YSYEKL. This CDR3 spans 15 amino acids. The CDR3 is CASSQSSGGSYEQYF. The CDR3 nucleotides are TGCGCCAGCAGCCAATCTAGCGGGGGGTCCTACGAGCAGTACTTC.

This sequence joins TRBV11-2 and TRBJ2-3; no firm D call. Per the germline V gene, CDR1 is SGHAT and CDR2 is FQNNGV. CDR3 size: 16 residues. Between the trimmed V and J ends, which lost 2 bases and 5 bases, there was a span of 17 bases. DNA for the CDR3: TGTGCCAGCAGCTTAATTTCCCAGGCCCCCGGAGATACGCAGTATTTT. Protein: CASSLISQAPGDTQYF. The whole variable domain, remainder taken from reference TRBV11-2 and TRBJ2-3, is EAGVAQSPRYKIIEKRQSVAFWCNPISGHATLYWYQQILGQGPKLLIQFQNNGVVDDSQLPKDRFSAERLKGVDSTLKIQPAKLEDSAVYLCASSLISQAPGDTQYFGPGTRLTVL.

This clone appeared a few times. The chain carries TRBV6-1 and TRBJ1-1; 7 bases align to TRBD1. The length of the CDR3 is 16 residues. Germline CDR1 is MNHNS and CDR2 is SASEGT. V lost 2 bases, J lost 2 bases, and 8 bases stayed unmatched. The chain's CDR3 is CASSERQGSPNTEAFF. The CDR3 DNA sequence: TGTGCCAGCAGTGAAAGACAGGGTTCCCCTAACACTGAAGCTTTCTTT.

This clone appeared a few times. The chain links TRBV7-6 to TRBJ1-1; 10 nucleotides line up with TRBD1. Germline values: CDR1 SGHVS, CDR2 FNYEAQ. J was trimmed by 0 bases and V by 5 bases; bases with no gene match: 6. There are 16 residues in the CDR3. The CDR3 loop is CASSQTGGEVNTEAFF. Written as DNA, the CDR3 is TGTGCCAGCAGCCAGACAGGGGGCGAGGTGAACACTGAAGCTTTCTTT. Full variable domain (remainder filled in from reference TRBV7-6 and TRBJ1-1): GAGVSQSPRYKVTKRGQDVALRCDPISGHVSLYWYRQALGQGPEFLTYFNYEAQQDKSGLPNDRFSAERPEGSISTLTIQRTEQRDSAMYRCASSQTGGEVNTEAFFGQGTRLTVV.

The chain carries TRBV7-9 and TRBJ2-7; the D is unclear. Germline CDR1 and CDR2: SEHNR and FQNEAQ (reference sequence). V was pared by 4 bases and J by 1 base, with 14 bases between. This CDR3 is built from 15 residues. CDR3 loop: CASSSSPTVSYEQYF. Written as DNA, the CDR3 is TGTGCCAGCAGCTCCTCTCCGACTGTTTCCTACGAGCAGTACTTC.

The chain joins TRBV19 to TRBJ1-1; D possibly corresponds to TRBD1 (6 bases). From germline, CDR1 is LNHDA and CDR2 SQIVND (reference sequence). V gave up 7 bases and J gave up 5 bases, with 14 bases separating them. This CDR3 region has 13 residues. The CDR3 region is CASKGTGSTEAFF. The CDR3 DNA is TGTGCCAGTAAGGGTACAGGGTCGACTGAAGCTTTCTTT. Based on the CDR3 plus reference TRBV19 and TRBJ1-1, the full variable domain is DGGITQSPKYLFRKEGQNVTLSCEQNLNHDAMYWYRQDPGQGLRLIYYSQIVNDFQKGDIAEGYSVSREKKESFPLTVTSAQKNPTAFYLCASKGTGSTEAFFGQGTRLTVV.

This clone was seen a handful of times. The chain recombines TRBV7-9 with TRBJ2-7; D is undetermined. This CDR3 spans 17 amino acids. Trimming stripped 1 base from V and 5 bases from J, with 21 bases between. Germline CDR1 reads SEHNR; CDR2 reads FQNEAQ (reference sequence). The DNA for the CDR3 is TGTGCCAGCAGCTTAGGAGAGCAGGTATCCCCCTGGGACGAGCAGTACTTC. Its translation: CASSLGEQVSPWDEQYF.

This chain connects TRBV6-5 to TRBJ1-2, with D perhaps matching TRBD1 (5 bases). Trimming took off 5 bases at V and 8 bases at J, with 15 bases between the two ends. CDR3 length: 13 residues. CDR1 MNHEY and CDR2 SVGAGI come from the germline V gene. The CDR3 DNA is TGTGCCAGCAGTCCCGGGTGGAGGGACGGCTACACCTTC. It codes for CASSPGWRDGYTF.

A few counts support this clone. The chain links TRBV7-9 to TRBJ2-1; D possibly corresponds to TRBD2 (6 bases). Germline V CDR1 and CDR2: SEHNR, FQNEAQ (reference sequence). The CDR3 has 16 residues. Trimming removed 7 bases at V and 1 base at J, with 17 bases between. CDR3 amino acids: CASTLPPGLSYNEQFF. CDR3 DNA sequence: TGTGCCAGCACCCTACCCCCGGGACTTTCCTACAATGAGCAGTTCTTC. Supplemented by reference TRBV7-9 and TRBJ2-1, the full variable domain reads DTGVSQNPRHKITKRGQNVTFRCDPISEHNRLYWYRQTLGQGPEFLTYFQNEAQLEKSRLLSDRFSAERPKGSFSTLEIQRTEQGDSAMYLCASTLPPGLSYNEQFFGPGTRLTVL.